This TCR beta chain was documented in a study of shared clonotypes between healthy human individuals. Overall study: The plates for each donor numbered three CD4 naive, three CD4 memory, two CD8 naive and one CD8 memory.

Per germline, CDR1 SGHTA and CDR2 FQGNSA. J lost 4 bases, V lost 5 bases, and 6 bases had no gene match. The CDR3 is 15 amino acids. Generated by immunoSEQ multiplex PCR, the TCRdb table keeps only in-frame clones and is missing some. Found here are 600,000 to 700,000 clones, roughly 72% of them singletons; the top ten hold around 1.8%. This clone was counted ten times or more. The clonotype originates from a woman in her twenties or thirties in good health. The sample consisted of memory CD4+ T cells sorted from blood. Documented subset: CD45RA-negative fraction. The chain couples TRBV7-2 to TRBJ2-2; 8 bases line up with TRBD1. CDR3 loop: CASSLKTGVTGELFF. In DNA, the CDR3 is TGTGCCAGCAGCCTAAAGACAGGGGTCACCGGGGAGCTGTTTTTT. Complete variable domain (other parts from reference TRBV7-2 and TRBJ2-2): GAGVSQSPSNKVTEKGKDVELRCDPISGHTALYWYRQSLGQGLEFLIYFQGNSAPDKSGLPSDRFSAERTGGSVSTLTIQRTQQEDSAVYLCASSLKTGVTGELFFGEGSRLTVL.